These 31 T cell receptor beta chains originate from one sample sequenced in a study of blood T cells in healthy people across ages. Using a J-beta primer mix together with a sample-barcoded 5' primer, a second PCR was run for roughly 6 to 12 cycles. One entry per CDR3 protein, called by TCRdb with MiXCR from the 5' RACE reads. The table includes some 320,000 distinct CDR3 sequences, 25% to 30% detected once. Sequenced: blood. These receptors were collected from a woman in her sixties or seventies in good health.

The chain links TRBV9 to TRBJ1-3, with D possibly matching TRBD1 (6 bases). Germline lookup yields CDR1 SGDLS and CDR2 YYNGEE. This CDR3 is 15 amino acids long. Trimming took 2 bases from V and 1 from J, leaving 10 bases between them. The CDR3 is CASSVERGSGNTIYF. As DNA, the CDR3 is TGTGCCAGCAGCGTCGAGAGGGGGTCTGGAAACACCATATATTTT.

The sample holds a few counts of this clonotype. The rearrangement links TRBV7-9 to TRBJ2-2; 12 positions agree with TRBD2. V gave up 2 bases and J gave up 5 bases; unmatched junction bases: 12. The germline gives CDR1 SEHNR, CDR2 FQNEAQ (reference sequence). CDR3 size: 19 residues. The CDR3 region has the DNA TGTGCCAGCAGCTTAATTCGACTAGCGGGAGCTTGGGGTACCGGGGAGCTGTTTTTT. As protein: CASSLIRLAGAWGTGELFF.

This clonotype was counted only a few times. V is TRBV20-1 and J is TRBJ2-1, with D possibly matching TRBD1 (5 bases). V lost 5 bases and J 5 bases, leaving 7 bases between the germline ends. In germline, CDR1 is DFQATT, CDR2 SNEGSKA (reference sequence). There are 11 residues in the CDR3. The CDR3 reads CSALTDNEQFF. As DNA, the CDR3 is TGCAGTGCTCTGACAGACAATGAGCAGTTCTTC.

This clonotype was found a few times. J is TRBJ1-5 and V is TRBV4-2; TRBD1 is a possible D gene (6 bases). This CDR3 region has 12 residues. Trimming shortened V by 4 bases and J by 9 bases, and 10 bases separated the two germline ends. The germline gives CDR1 LGHNA, CDR2 YNFKEQ. CDR3 protein: CASSLQGGPQHF. The DNA of the CDR3 is TGTGCCAGCAGCCTCCAAGGGGGGCCCCAGCATTTT.

The chain recombines TRBV28 with TRBJ2-1, with D perhaps TRBD1 (6 bases). The closer fit of TRBJ2-7 to the DNA end suggests the J call may be wrong. The CDR3 covers 15 residues. Germline CDR1 is MDHEN and CDR2 is SYDVKM. The CDR3 region is CASSGRRGQSYEQYF. The CDR3 DNA sequence: TGTGCCAGCAGCGGACGCCGGGGACAATCCTACGAGCAGTACTTC.

V is TRBV4-1 and J is TRBJ2-1; 8 bases match TRBD2. Germline CDR1 is MGHRA and CDR2 is YSYEKL. V lost 4 bases and J lost 2; bases outside the gene matches: 10. The CDR3 runs to 17 residues. Written as DNA, the CDR3 is TGCGCCAGCAGCCCGCGACCCAGCGGGAGCACCTACAATGAGCAGTTCTTC. Translation: CASSPRPSGSTYNEQFF.

Only a few counts were recorded for this clonotype. The rearrangement links TRBV7-9 to TRBJ1-1; D is possibly TRBD1 (6 bases). Trimming stripped 6 bases from V and 1 base from J, with 9 bases between. The CDR3 consists of 13 residues. The germline V gene has CDR1 SEHNR and CDR2 FQNEAQ (reference sequence). The CDR3 protein is CASRSGQNTEAFF. CDR3 DNA: TGTGCCAGCAGATCGGGACAGAACACTGAAGCTTTCTTT.

This clonotype was counted a few times. The CDR3 DNA sequence: TGTGCCAGCAGCTTGGCTAGCCGGGAGACCCAGTACTTC. Residues: CASSLASRETQYF. This chain uses TRBV5-4 with TRBJ2-5; D is possibly TRBD2 (5 bases). Germline V gene sequence: CDR1 SGHNT, CDR2 YYREEE (reference sequence). V lost 0 bases and J lost 5, with 8 bases in between. This CDR3 comprises 13 residues.

This clonotype has just a few counts. The genes are TRBV19 and TRBJ2-5; possible D gene TRBD1, 6 bases. The DNA end lines up better with TRBJ2-1; the J call may be wrong. The CDR3 is made up of 15 amino acids. Per the germline V gene, CDR1 is LNHDA and CDR2 is SQIVND (reference sequence). The CDR3 is CASSLTGSLYNEQFF. In DNA, the CDR3 is TGTGCCAGTAGCCTAACAGGGTCTCTATACAATGAGCAGTTCTTC.

Only a few counts were recorded for this clonotype. The chain combines TRBV18 with TRBJ1-1; D uncertain. V lost 0 bases and J 0 bases, leaving 2 bases between the germline ends. Germline lookup yields CDR1 KGHSH and CDR2 LQKENI. This CDR3 comprises 13 residues. This chain's CDR3 is CASSPPMNTEAFF. For the CDR3, the DNA is TGTGCCAGCTCACCACCGATGAACACTGAAGCTTTCTTT.

V is TRBV7-3 and J is TRBJ2-5; D is possibly TRBD2 (5 bases). TRBJ2-1 matches the DNA end more closely, so the J call is doubtful. Germline V gives CDR1 SGHTA, CDR2 FQGTGA. This CDR3 contains 13 residues. DNA for the CDR3: TGTGCCAGCAGCTCGGGATTTGGGAATGAGCAGTTCTTC. Amino acid sequence: CASSSGFGNEQFF.

The genes are TRBV3-1 and TRBJ1-2, with D perhaps matching TRBD1 (6 bases). This CDR3 is built from 15 residues. V dropped 3 bases and J dropped 1 base, with 12 bases sitting between them. Germline CDR1 is LGHDT and CDR2 is YNNKEL (reference sequence). The CDR3 loop is CASSHRDISNYGYTF. In DNA form, the CDR3 reads TGTGCCAGCAGCCATCGGGACATAAGTAACTATGGCTACACCTTC.

V is TRBV2 and J is TRBJ2-2; 8 nucleotides agree with TRBD2. This CDR3 is 16 amino acids long. V lost 4 bases to trimming and J lost 4 bases; unmatched junction nucleotides: 8. Germline V CDR1 and CDR2: SNHLY, FYNNEI. The DNA for the CDR3 is TGTGCCAGCAGTGTAACCAGCGGGAGCGGCACCGGGGAGCTGTTTTTT. Translating it yields CASSVTSGSGTGELFF.

V and J are TRBV5-1 and TRBJ1-2; D might be TRBD1 (5 bases). V lost 4 bases and J 6 bases, leaving 19 bases between the germline ends. Germline lookup yields CDR1 SGHRS and CDR2 YFSETQ. The CDR3 contains 15 residues. The CDR3 loop is CASSPQDALGHGYTF. The CDR3 DNA follows: TGCGCCAGCAGCCCGCAGGACGCCTTGGGGCATGGCTACACCTTC.

In regard to this clonotype: A read error may produce the germline difference seen at one junction end. The chain is built from TRBV5-6 and TRBJ2-5, with a possible D match to TRBD1 (7 bases). The CDR3 has 16 residues. CDR1 is SGHDT, CDR2 YYEEEE, per germline. This CDR3 is CASSLGLAGGLYEQCF. The CDR3 nucleotides are TGTGCCAGCAGCTTGGGTCTAGCAGGGGGACTCTACGAGCAGTGCTTC.

This clonotype was detected only a few times. The V gene is TRBV28, the J gene TRBJ2-5, with a tentative D call TRBD2 (5 bases). The CDR3 sequence is 15 residues long. Trimming took off 5 bases at V and 4 bases at J, with 17 bases between the two ends. CDR1 is MDHEN, CDR2 SYDVKM, per germline. The CDR3 sequence: CASSPAGVGPETQYF. The CDR3 coding sequence is TGTGCCAGCAGTCCTGCCGGGGTAGGCCCAGAGACCCAGTACTTC.

V and J are TRBV7-9 and TRBJ2-5; TRBD1 matches at 7 bases. The DNA end is more similar to TRBJ2-1, so the J call may be wrong. CDR1 SEHNR and CDR2 FQNEAQ come from the germline V gene (reference sequence). The CDR3 loop spans 15 amino acids. CDR3 sequence reads: CASGYRGVGGNEQFF. The DNA for the CDR3 is TGTGCCAGCGGCTACAGGGGTGTGGGTGGCAATGAGCAGTTCTTC.

The rearrangement links TRBV4-3 to TRBJ2-3; the match to TRBD2 covers 8 bases. V trimming: 1 base; J trimming: 2 bases; junction bases outside the gene matches: 8. There are 17 residues in the CDR3. Germline CDR1 LGHNA, CDR2 YSLEER. CDR3 sequence reads: CASSQGLAGLHTDTQYF. The CDR3 region has the DNA TGCGCCAGCAGCCAAGGGTTAGCGGGGCTACACACAGATACGCAGTATTTT.

Only a few counts were recorded for this clonotype. V and J are TRBV6-5 and TRBJ2-3; D remains unclear. This CDR3 spans 13 amino acids. V was shortened by 1 base and J by 6 bases, with 8 bases between the two germline ends. From germline, CDR1 is MNHEY and CDR2 SVGAGI. This chain's CDR3 is CASSYFYGDTQYF. CDR3 DNA: TGTGCCAGCAGTTACTTTTATGGGGATACGCAGTATTTT.

This clonotype has more than one count but fewer than ten. DNA of the CDR3: TGCAGTGCTAAACCAGGGGGTATTGGCAGTCAGCCCCAGCATTTT. It translates to CSAKPGGIGSQPQHF. V usage is TRBV20-1 and J usage is TRBJ1-5; 7 nucleotides line up with TRBD1. The CDR3 contains 15 residues. V lost 4 bases, J lost 6 bases, and 12 bases stayed unmatched. CDR1 DFQATT and CDR2 SNEGSKA come from the germline V gene (reference sequence).

Concerning this clonotype: A much more abundant neighbour one base away suggests this may be a read error. The rearrangement uses TRBV9 and TRBJ2-5; D might be TRBD1 or TRBD2, each matching 5 bases. The V and J ends lost 4 bases and 4 bases respectively, with 14 bases between them. The germline CDR1 and CDR2 sequences are SGDLS and YYNGEE. The CDR3 extends over 14 amino acids. The CDR3 nucleotides are TGTGCCAGCAGCCCCATCGAGGGGCGAGAGACCCAGTACTTC. Translation gives CASSPIEGRETQYF.

The V and J genes are TRBV2 and TRBJ2-1, with TRBD2 matching 13 bases. The CDR3 is 16 amino acids. V dropped 6 bases and J dropped 5; count of bases not matched to a gene: 7. The germline V gene has CDR1 SNHLY and CDR2 FYNNEI. CDR3 in amino acids: CASRATSGRADNEQFF. In DNA form, the CDR3 reads TGTGCCAGCAGGGCAACTAGCGGGAGGGCCGACAATGAGCAGTTCTTC.

The rearrangement joins TRBV18 to TRBJ1-1, with 9 bases identical to TRBD1. Unmatched junction bases numbered 2, after V lost 4 bases and J lost 2 bases. CDR1 KGHSH and CDR2 LQKENI come from the germline V gene. CDR3 length equals 14 residues. The CDR3 region has the DNA TGTGCCAGCTCACGGACAGGGGCAAACACTGAAGCTTTCTTT. Amino acids: CASSRTGANTEAFF.

In its sample, this clonotype was seen a few times. The chain couples TRBV29-1 to TRBJ2-5; perhaps TRBD1 as D (7 bases). The end of the DNA fits TRBJ2-1 better, so the J call may be wrong. The V gene's germline CDR1 is SQVTM and CDR2 ANQGSEA. The CDR3 is made up of 15 amino acids. CDR3 in DNA: TGCAGCGTTGTTAGGGGCAGGGGGGAGATCAATGAGCAGTTCTTC. Translation gives CSVVRGRGEINEQFF.

The V and J genes are TRBV15 and TRBJ2-6; tentative D call: TRBD2 (6 bases). This CDR3 contains 18 residues. Germline V gene lookup returns CDR1 LNHNV and CDR2 YYDKDF (reference sequence). V was cut by 0 bases and J by 1 base, with 13 bases left in between. The CDR3 DNA reads TGTGCCACCAGCAGAGATCGCCGGGAGCGTTCTGGGGCCAACGTCCTGACTTTC. It specifies CATSRDRRERSGANVLTF.

This clonotype was seen a few times. The chain carries TRBV7-3 and TRBJ2-2, with no clear D. Trimming cost V 1 base and J 4 bases, with 7 bases left between them. The CDR3 consists of 14 residues. Germline CDR1 is SGHTA and CDR2 is FQGTGA. The CDR3: CASSLNPGTGELFF. CDR3 bases: TGTGCCAGCAGCTTAAATCCCGGCACCGGGGAGCTGTTTTTT.

This clonotype was observed at least ten times. The chain is built from TRBV5-6 and TRBJ2-5; D may be TRBD2 (5 bases). The CDR3 contains 12 residues. Germline V CDR1 and CDR2: SGHDT, YYEEEE. With 5 bases removed from V and 2 bases from J, the gap between germline ends came to 7 bases. CDR3 region: CASRRGQETQYF. The CDR3 DNA reads TGTGCCAGCAGACGCGGGCAAGAGACCCAGTACTTC.

The rearrangement links TRBV7-9 to TRBJ2-7; 11 nucleotides align to TRBD2. In germline, CDR1 is SEHNR, CDR2 FQNEAQ (reference sequence). V shed 4 bases, J shed 2 bases, and the junction held 4 bases outside the gene matches. This CDR3 comprises 15 residues. The CDR3 sequence: CASSWTSGSTYEQYF. In nucleotides, the CDR3 is TGTGCCAGCAGCTGGACTAGCGGGTCAACCTACGAGCAGTACTTC.

The rearrangement uses TRBV28 and TRBJ2-7, with D possibly called TRBD1 or TRBD2 (5 bases each). The CDR3 is made up of 15 amino acids. V was cut by 6 bases and J by 0 bases, with 15 bases left in between. CDR1 MDHEN and CDR2 SYDVKM come from the germline V gene. The CDR3 DNA sequence: TGTGCCAGCAGCTTTATCTCGGGGCTCTCCTACGAGCAGTACTTC. Translating gives CASSFISGLSYEQYF.

This clonotype was observed a few times. This sequence joins TRBV7-6 and TRBJ2-5, with 7 bases lining up with TRBD1. The J call may be faulty, since TRBJ2-1 better matches the DNA end. The V gene's germline CDR1 is SGHVS and CDR2 FNYEAQ. The CDR3 runs to 16 residues. CDR3: CASSLGSNRGANEQFF. The DNA of the CDR3 is TGTGCCAGCAGCTTAGGCTCCAACAGGGGTGCCAATGAGCAGTTCTTC.

A few counts support this clonotype. This chain connects TRBV12-3 or TRBV12-4 to TRBJ2-7; D is undetermined. The CDR3 sequence is 13 residues long. V was pared by 6 bases and J by 6 bases, with 15 bases between. The CDR3: CASSQGEASEQYF. DNA for the CDR3: TGTGCCAGCAGCCAAGGAGAAGCGAGCGAGCAGTACTTC.